The rows below give T cell receptor beta chains drawn from one sample of a study of blood T cell repertoires in COVID-19. Assay used: immunoSEQ multiplex PCR; TCRdb lists only in-frame clones, some missing. This repertoire shows roughly 120,000 clones, 70% to 85% found once; its top ten account for under 8%. Sequences were obtained from peripheral blood. Receptors originate from an elderly woman with active or convalescent COVID-19. Both conserved end residues are part of each CDR3. The D gene is left open where the match is weak. The size field is filled for only some rows; it gives once, few, many or a size class.

V gene,clone size,J gene,D gene,CDR3 DNA,CDR3 protein
TRBV19,-,TRBJ2-1,-,TGTGCCAGTAGTATAGGGGGAAGGGGCGAATATGAGCAGTTCTTC,CASSIGGRGEYEQFF
TRBV6-5,-,TRBJ1-3,-,TGTGCCAGCAGCTCACTCCGCTCTGGAAACACCATATATTTT,CASSSLRSGNTIYF
TRBV9,-,TRBJ2-7,TRBD2,TGTGCCAGCAGCTCGAGCGGACTAGCGTTCCACGAGCAGTACTTC,CASSSSGLAFHEQYF
TRBV3-1/TRBV3-2,-,TRBJ2-3,TRBD1,TGTGCCAGCAGCCGGACAGGGAGCGGAGATACGCAGTATTTT,CASSRTGSGDTQYF
TRBV6-5,-,TRBJ1-1,-,TGTGCCAGCAGTCCGACACTTATGAACACTGAAGCTTTCTTT,CASSPTLMNTEAFF
TRBV7-3,once,TRBJ1-1,-,TGTGCCAGCAGCTTGGGGGGGACACCGAACACTGAAGCTTTCTTT,CASSLGGTPNTEAFF
TRBV5-1,once,TRBJ2-3,-,TGCGCCAGCAGTGTTGAGAACACAGATACGCAGTATTTT,CASSVENTDTQYF
TRBV28,-,TRBJ1-6,-,TGTGCCAGCAGTTTTGGGGCAGGCAATTCACCCCTCCACTTT,CASSFGAGNSPLHF
TRBV5-4,-,TRBJ2-3,-,TGTGCCAGCAGCTTCGGGTTACCACCAGATACGCAGTATTTT,CASSFGLPPDTQYF
TRBV15,-,TRBJ1-2,-,TGTGCCACCAGCAGAGGTTTAGCTAACTATGGCTACACCTTC,CATSRGLANYGYTF
TRBV24-1,-,TRBJ1-2,TRBD1,TGTGCCACCAGTCGGCGGACAGGGGATGGCTACACCTTC,CATSRRTGDGYTF
TRBV19,-,TRBJ1-5,-,TGTGCCAGTAGTATATTTCAGGGAGGGGATCAGCCCCAGCATTTT,CASSIFQGGDQPQHF
TRBV11-2,-,TRBJ1-5,TRBD1,TGTGCCAGCAGTCTACAGGGGATGAATCAGCCCCAGCATTTT,CASSLQGMNQPQHF
TRBV28,-,TRBJ2-3,TRBD1,TGTGCCAGCAGTTCGGACAGGGGGACAGATACGCAGTATTTT,CASSSDRGTDTQYF
TRBV5-1,-,TRBJ2-6,TRBD1,TGCGCCAGCAGCTTGGCGGGACAGGTTTCCGGGGCCAACGTCCTGACTTTC,CASSLAGQVSGANVLTF
TRBV7-3,-,TRBJ2-7,TRBD2,TGTGCCAGCAGCTTAACTAGCGGGGGCGATTCCTACGAGCAGTACTTC,CASSLTSGGDSYEQYF
TRBV27,-,TRBJ2-6,-,TGTGCCAGCAGGACCCAACAGGTTATTTCTGGGGCCAACGTCCTGACTTTC,CASRTQQVISGANVLTF
TRBV27,-,TRBJ2-1,-,TGTGCCAGCAGTTCGTCCCGGTACAATGAGCAGTTCTTC,CASSSSRYNEQFF
TRBV19,-,TRBJ1-2,TRBD1,TGTGCCAGTAGACCGGGACAGGGGGCGCTTATCTATGGCTACACCTTC,CASRPGQGALIYGYTF
TRBV7-2,-,TRBJ2-5,TRBD2,TGTGCCAGCAGCTCAATGCGCGGGAGGACTCAAGAGACCCAGTACTTC,CASSSMRGRTQETQYF
TRBV7-2,-,TRBJ1-3,-,TGTGCCAGCAGCTTAGCGATCTTAGACACCATATATTTT,CASSLAILDTIYF
TRBV6-4,once,TRBJ2-2,TRBD1,TGTGCCAGCAGTACCCCGGGACAGAGAATCACCGGGGAGCTGTTTTTT,CASSTPGQRITGELFF
TRBV5-4,-,TRBJ2-5,TRBD1,TGTGCCAGCAGCCCCCGACAGGGGAGCGGGGAGACCCAGTACTTC,CASSPRQGSGETQYF
TRBV30,-,TRBJ1-5,-,TGTGCCTGGGGGGGAGGGGGCAATCAGCCCCAGCATTTT,CAWGGGGNQPQHF